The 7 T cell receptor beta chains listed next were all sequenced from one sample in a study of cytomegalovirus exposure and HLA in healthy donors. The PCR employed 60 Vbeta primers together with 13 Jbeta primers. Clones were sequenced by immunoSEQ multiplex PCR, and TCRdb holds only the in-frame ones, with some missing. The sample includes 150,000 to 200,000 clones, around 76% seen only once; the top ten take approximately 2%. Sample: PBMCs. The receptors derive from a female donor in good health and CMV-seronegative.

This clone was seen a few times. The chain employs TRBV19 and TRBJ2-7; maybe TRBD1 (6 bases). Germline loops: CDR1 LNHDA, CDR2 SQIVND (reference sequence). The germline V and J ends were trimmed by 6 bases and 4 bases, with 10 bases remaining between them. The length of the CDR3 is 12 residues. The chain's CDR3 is CASRGGSYEQYF. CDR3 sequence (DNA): TGTGCCAGTAGAGGGGGTTCGTACGAGCAGTACTTC.

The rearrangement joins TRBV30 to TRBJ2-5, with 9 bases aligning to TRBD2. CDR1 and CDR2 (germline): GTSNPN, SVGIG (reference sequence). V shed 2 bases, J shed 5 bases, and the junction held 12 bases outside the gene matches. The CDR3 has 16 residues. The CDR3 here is CAWSFLAGGAFETQYF. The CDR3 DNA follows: TGTGCCTGGAGTTTCCTTGCGGGGGGGGCTTTCGAGACCCAGTACTTC.

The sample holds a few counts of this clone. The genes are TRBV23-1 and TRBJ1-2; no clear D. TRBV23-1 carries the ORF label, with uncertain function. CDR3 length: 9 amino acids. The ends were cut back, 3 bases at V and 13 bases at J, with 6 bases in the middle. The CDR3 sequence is CASSHFFTF. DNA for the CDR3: TGCGCCAGCAGTCATTTCTTCACCTTC.

Here the CDR3 DNA reads TGTGCCAGCAGTGAACTACCTAGCGGGGGGTGGACAGATACGCAGTATTTT. Translated, it gives CASSELPSGGWTDTQYF. The chain recombines TRBV6-1 with TRBJ2-3, with TRBD2 identical over 11 bases. CDR1 MNHNS and CDR2 SASEGT come from the germline V gene. With 2 bases clipped from V and 3 bases from J, the junction kept 7 bases outside the gene matches. The CDR3 has 17 amino acids.

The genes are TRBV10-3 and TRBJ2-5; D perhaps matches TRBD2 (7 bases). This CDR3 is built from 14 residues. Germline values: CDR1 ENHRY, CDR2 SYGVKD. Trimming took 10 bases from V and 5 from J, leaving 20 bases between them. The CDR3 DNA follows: TGTGCCACGGGGGCGGGAGTGATCCCCGAGACCCAGTACTTC. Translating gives CATGAGVIPETQYF.

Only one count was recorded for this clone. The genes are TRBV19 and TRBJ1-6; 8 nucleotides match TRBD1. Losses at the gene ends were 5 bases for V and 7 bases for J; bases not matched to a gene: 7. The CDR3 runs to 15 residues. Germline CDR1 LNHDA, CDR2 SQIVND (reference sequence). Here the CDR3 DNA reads TGTGCCAGTAGTCTTCGACAGGGGCGGAATTCACCCCTCCACTTT. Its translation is CASSLRQGRNSPLHF.

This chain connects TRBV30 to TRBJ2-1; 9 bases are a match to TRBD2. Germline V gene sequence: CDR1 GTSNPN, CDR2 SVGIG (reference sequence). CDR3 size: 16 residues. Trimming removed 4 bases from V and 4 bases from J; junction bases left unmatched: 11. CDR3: CAWTSGDGLGYNEQFF. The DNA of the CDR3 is TGTGCCTGGACTAGCGGGGATGGGTTGGGGTACAATGAGCAGTTCTTC.